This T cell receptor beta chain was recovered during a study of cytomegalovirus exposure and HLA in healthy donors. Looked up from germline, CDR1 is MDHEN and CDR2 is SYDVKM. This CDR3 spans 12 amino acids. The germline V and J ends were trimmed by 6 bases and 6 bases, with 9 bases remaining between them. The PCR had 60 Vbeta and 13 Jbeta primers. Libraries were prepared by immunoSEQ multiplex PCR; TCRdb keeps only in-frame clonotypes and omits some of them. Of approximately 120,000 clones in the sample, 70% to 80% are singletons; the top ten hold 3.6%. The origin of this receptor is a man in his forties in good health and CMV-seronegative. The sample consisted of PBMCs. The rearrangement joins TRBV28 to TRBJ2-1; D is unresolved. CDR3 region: CASSRLVNEQFF. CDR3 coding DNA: TGTGCCAGCAGCAGACTGGTCAATGAGCAGTTCTTC. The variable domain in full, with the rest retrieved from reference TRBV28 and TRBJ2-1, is DVKVTQSSRYLVKRTGEKVFLECVQDMDHENMFWYRQDPGLGLRLIYFSYDVKMKEKGDIPEGYSVSREKKERFSLILESASTNQTSMYLCASSRLVNEQFFGPGTRLTVL.